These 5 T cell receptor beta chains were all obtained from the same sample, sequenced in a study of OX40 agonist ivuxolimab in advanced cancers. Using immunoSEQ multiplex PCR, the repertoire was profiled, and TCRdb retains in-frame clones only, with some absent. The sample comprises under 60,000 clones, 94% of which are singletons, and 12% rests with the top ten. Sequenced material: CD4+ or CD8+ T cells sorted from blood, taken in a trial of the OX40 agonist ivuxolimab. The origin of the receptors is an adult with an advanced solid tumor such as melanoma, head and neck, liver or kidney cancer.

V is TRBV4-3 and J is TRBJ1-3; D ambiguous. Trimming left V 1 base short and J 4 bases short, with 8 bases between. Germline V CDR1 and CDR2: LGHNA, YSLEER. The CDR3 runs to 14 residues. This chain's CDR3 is CASSQGLIGNTIYF. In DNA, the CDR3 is TGCGCCAGCAGCCAAGGACTGATAGGAAACACCATATATTTT.

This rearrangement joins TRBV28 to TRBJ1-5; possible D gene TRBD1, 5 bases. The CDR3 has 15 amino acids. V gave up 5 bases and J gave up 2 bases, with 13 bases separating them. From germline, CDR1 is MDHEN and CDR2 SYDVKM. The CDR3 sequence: CASSPRREGNQPQHF. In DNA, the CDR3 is TGTGCCAGCAGTCCCCGCAGGGAGGGCAATCAGCCCCAGCATTTT.

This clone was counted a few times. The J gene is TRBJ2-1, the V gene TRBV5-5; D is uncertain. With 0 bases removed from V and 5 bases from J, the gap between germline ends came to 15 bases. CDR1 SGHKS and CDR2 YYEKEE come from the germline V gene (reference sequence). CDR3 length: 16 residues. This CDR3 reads CASSLGVQGMDNEQFF. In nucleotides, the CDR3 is TGTGCCAGCAGCTTGGGTGTTCAAGGGATGGACAATGAGCAGTTCTTC.

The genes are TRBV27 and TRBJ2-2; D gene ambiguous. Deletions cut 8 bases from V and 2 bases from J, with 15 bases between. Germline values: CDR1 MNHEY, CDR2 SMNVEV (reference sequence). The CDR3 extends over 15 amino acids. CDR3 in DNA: TGTGCCAGCGGGCCCTTCCTCGATAACACCGGGGAGCTGTTTTTT. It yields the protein CASGPFLDNTGELFF.

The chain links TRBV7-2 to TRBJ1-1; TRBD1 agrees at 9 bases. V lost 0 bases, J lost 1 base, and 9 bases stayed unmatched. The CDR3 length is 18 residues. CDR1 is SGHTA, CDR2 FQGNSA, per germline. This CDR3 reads CASSLARGQGRENTEAFF. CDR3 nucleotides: TGTGCCAGCAGCTTAGCGAGGGGACAGGGTAGGGAGAACACTGAAGCTTTCTTT.